Given below is one T cell receptor (beta chain) in context. This sample was taken from a study of blood T cell repertoires in COVID-19. About the research overall: PBMCs, B-cell-depleted T cells, or T cells were the source of the cDNA or gDNA that made up the material.

Germline CDR1 SGHNT, CDR2 YYREEE (reference sequence). V was pared by 0 bases and J by 5 bases, with 0 bases of the junction left unmatched. This CDR3 is built from 15 residues. The protocol was immunoSEQ multiplex PCR, while the TCRdb copy is restricted to in-frame clones and leaves out a portion. The table has roughly 260,000 clones, roughly 86% seen once; the top ten hold 11%. A Seattle source enrolled patients during active infection and followed them longitudinally. This clonotype was sampled from a woman in her 30s with COVID-19, enrolled during active disease. The chain has TRBV5-4 and TRBJ1-6; 9 nucleotides align to TRBD1. What was sequenced was peripheral blood. This CDR3 reads CASSLGQGDNSPLHF. DNA for the CDR3: TGTGCCAGCAGCTTGGGACAGGGGGATAATTCACCCCTCCACTTT. Drawing the rest from reference TRBV5-4 and TRBJ1-6, the complete variable domain is ETGVTQSPTHLIKTRGQQVTLRCSSQSGHNTVSWYQQALGQGPQFIFQYYREEENGRGNFPPRFSGLQFPNYSSELNVNALELDDSALYLCASSLGQGDNSPLHFGNGTRLTVT.